This T cell receptor (beta chain) is drawn from a study of blood T cell repertoires in COVID-19. V was pared by 7 bases and J by 4 bases, with 17 bases between. CDR1 and CDR2 from the germline V gene are SNHLY and FYNNEI. This CDR3 is built from 15 residues. Some clones are missing from TCRdb's copy, which holds only in-frame ones; the method was immunoSEQ multiplex PCR. The repertoire holds hundreds of thousands of clones, with about 87% as singletons. This clone is a singleton in its sample. Source material: PBMCs or T cells enriched from blood (not recorded which). The chain uses TRBV2 and TRBJ1-5; D gene unclear. The sequence came from a man in his forties in a cohort exposed to, infected with or recovered from COVID-19 (not recorded which). The CDR3 region has the DNA TGTGCCAGCAAGGTCACAAACAGATCTAATCAGCCCCAGCATTTT. This translates into CASKVTNRSNQPQHF.